The 15 T cell receptor beta chains reported below all come from one sample, sequenced in a study of T cells in Graves' hyperthyroidism and ophthalmopathy. It was RNA transcripts that yielded the amplified TCR beta CDR3 regions. Primed by the HTBI set, a first-round RT-PCR was run on the TCR CDR3. One entry per CDR3 protein, called by TCRdb with MiXCR from the multiplex PCR reads. The sample records about 610,000 distinct CDR3 sequences, over 12% being singletons. The sample taken for sequencing was blood. Every receptor here comes from a woman in her thirties or forties with Graves' ophthalmopathy.

This clonotype was detected many times. V usage is TRBV18 and J usage is TRBJ1-1; D call uncertain. The CDR3 loop spans 14 amino acids. Trimming stripped 3 bases from V and 4 bases from J, with 12 bases between. CDR1 and CDR2 (germline): KGHSH, LQKENI. CDR3 in amino acids: CASSPTRDGTEAFF. The CDR3 region has the DNA TGTGCCAGCTCACCGACAAGAGATGGCACTGAAGCTTTCTTT. Full variable domain (rest looked up from reference TRBV18 and TRBJ1-1): NAGVMQNPRHLVRRRGQEARLRCSPMKGHSHVYWYRQLPEEGLKFMVYLQKENIIDESGMPKERFSAEFPKEGPSILRIQQVVRGDSAAYFCASSPTRDGTEAFFGQGTRLTVV.

The chain joins TRBV7-2 to TRBJ2-7; D is uncertain. The ends were cut back, 5 bases at V and 1 base at J, with 12 bases in the middle. The CDR3 has 14 residues. Germline values: CDR1 SGHTA, CDR2 FQGNSA. The CDR3 bases are TGTGCCAGCAGCGCTCGGACGGAGTCCTACGAGCAGTACTTC. Translation: CASSARTESYEQYF.

This clonotype was picked up many times. The rearrangement joins TRBV9 to TRBJ2-5; 7 bases are a match to TRBD2. CDR1 SGDLS and CDR2 YYNGEE come from the germline V gene. CDR3 length: 15 amino acids. The junction had 4 bases not matched to a gene; V was cut back by 0 bases and J by 2 bases. The CDR3 reads CASSVEPGGQETQYF. CDR3 nucleotides: TGTGCCAGCAGCGTAGAACCCGGGGGGCAAGAGACCCAGTACTTC.

The chain has TRBV4-3 and TRBJ1-2; D is possibly TRBD1 (5 bases). Germline CDR1 is LGHNA and CDR2 is YSLEER. The germline V and J ends were trimmed by 1 base and 8 bases, with 17 bases remaining between them. This CDR3 is built from 15 residues. The CDR3 here is CASSQAGRGVEGYTF. The CDR3 DNA reads as TGCGCCAGCAGCCAAGCTGGGAGGGGTGTAGAAGGCTACACCTTC.

This clonotype was recorded at least ten times. This chain links TRBV7-8 with TRBJ2-7, with 10 bases fitting TRBD2. V was pared by 4 bases and J by 5 bases, with 2 bases of the junction left unmatched. Looked up from germline, CDR1 is SGHVS and CDR2 is FQNEAQ. CDR3 length: 13 residues. CDR3 in amino acids: CASSYGTSDEQYF. For the CDR3, the DNA is TGTGCCAGCAGCTACGGGACTAGCGACGAGCAGTACTTC.

Many counts were recorded for this clonotype. The chain joins TRBV7-3 to TRBJ2-1, with no clear D. The length of the CDR3 is 12 residues. CDR1 is SGHTA and CDR2 is FQGTGA in the germline V gene. V was clipped by 2 bases and J by 10 bases, with 9 bases between them. The CDR3 DNA reads TGTGCCAGCAGCTTATTCGGCGGAGAGCAGTTCTTC. It is translated as CASSLFGGEQFF.

The CDR3 coding sequence is TGTGCCAGCTCCGGGACTAAACAAGAGACCCAGTACTTC. Amino acid sequence: CASSGTKQETQYF. The chain recombines TRBV18 with TRBJ2-5; 7 positions agree with TRBD2. The CDR3 covers 13 residues. V lost 6 bases and J lost 2; bases outside the gene matches: 3. Germline-derived CDR1 and CDR2 are KGHSH and LQKENI.

This clonotype came up many times. The chain employs TRBV13 and TRBJ1-1; no clear D. V lost 4 bases, J lost 6 bases, and 9 bases lay in between. The CDR3 length is 12 residues. Germline CDR1 and CDR2: PRHDT and FYEKMQ (reference sequence). The CDR3 DNA sequence: TGTGCCAGCAGCTACGGACGGGCTGAAGCTTTCTTT. It translates to CASSYGRAEAFF.

Only a few counts were recorded for this clonotype. The J gene is TRBJ2-5, the V gene TRBV2, with unresolved D. The CDR3 has 14 residues. V was cut by 4 bases and J by 4 bases, with 13 bases left in between. Per germline, CDR1 SNHLY and CDR2 FYNNEI. CDR3 sequence: CASSGLVDPETQYF. The CDR3 nucleotides read TGTGCCAGCAGTGGATTAGTAGACCCAGAGACCCAGTACTTC.

CDR3: CASRTEGGEAFF. The CDR3 coding sequence is TGTGCCAGCAGGACAGAGGGGGGTGAAGCTTTCTTT. The rearrangement uses TRBV6-4 and TRBJ1-1; TRBD1 is a possible D gene (6 bases). There are 12 residues in the CDR3. The V end was cut by 6 bases, the J end by 7 bases, with 12 bases between. Germline V lookup: CDR1 MRHNA, CDR2 SNTAGT.

The table lists this clonotype with many counts. The chain uses TRBV20-1 and TRBJ2-5; D is unresolved. This CDR3 has 15 residues. CDR1 is DFQATT and CDR2 is SNEGSKA in the germline V gene (reference sequence). Trimming shortened V by 0 bases and J by 2 bases, and 13 bases separated the two germline ends. The CDR3 coding sequence is TGCAGTGCTAGAGATGCGGCGGTACGGCAAGAGACCCAGTACTTC. Protein sequence: CSARDAAVRQETQYF.

V is TRBV19 and J is TRBJ2-7, with 7 bases aligning to TRBD2. This CDR3 has 14 residues. Germline lookup yields CDR1 LNHDA and CDR2 SQIVND (reference sequence). Germline trimming cut 5 bases from V and 2 bases from J; bases unmatched to any gene: 6. CDR3 in DNA: TGTGCCAGTAGTGCCGGGGACTACACCTACGAGCAGTACTTC. It is translated as CASSAGDYTYEQYF.

This clonotype was seen many times. The chain couples TRBV10-3 to TRBJ2-7; TRBD1 aligns across 11 bases. This CDR3 spans 14 amino acids. Germline V gives CDR1 ENHRY, CDR2 SYGVKD. V shed 7 bases, J shed 4 bases, and the junction held 6 bases outside the gene matches. This CDR3 reads CAINKGQGVYEQYF. The CDR3 DNA reads TGTGCCATCAACAAGGGACAGGGGGTTTACGAGCAGTACTTC.

The rearrangement uses TRBV24-1 and TRBJ1-2; TRBD1 agrees at 11 bases. Losses at the gene ends were 3 bases for V and 7 bases for J; bases not matched to a gene: 6. This CDR3 spans 15 amino acids. Per the germline V gene, CDR1 is KGHDR and CDR2 is SFDVKD. For the CDR3, the DNA is TGTGCCACCAGTGATAGTCGGACAGGGGGCCGTGGCTACACCTTC. Translated, it gives CATSDSRTGGRGYTF.

This clonotype was observed many times. The rearrangement uses TRBV28 and TRBJ2-7; D is unresolved. Germline V gene lookup returns CDR1 MDHEN and CDR2 SYDVKM. The CDR3 runs 12 residues. Trimming shortened V by 6 bases and J by 8 bases, and 14 bases separated the two germline ends. CDR3 DNA sequence: TGTGCCAGCAGATCAACGGTTCGTAAGCAGTACTTC. This codes for CASRSTVRKQYF.